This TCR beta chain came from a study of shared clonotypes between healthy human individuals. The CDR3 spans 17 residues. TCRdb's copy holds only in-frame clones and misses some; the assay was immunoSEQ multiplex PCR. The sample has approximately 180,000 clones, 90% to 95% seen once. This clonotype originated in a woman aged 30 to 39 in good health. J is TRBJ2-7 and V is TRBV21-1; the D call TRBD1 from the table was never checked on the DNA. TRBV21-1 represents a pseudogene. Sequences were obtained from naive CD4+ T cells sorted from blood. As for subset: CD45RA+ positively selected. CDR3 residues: CASSKASETGISYEQYF. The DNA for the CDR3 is TGTGCCAGCAGCAAAGCTTCCGAGACAGGGATTTCCTACGAGCAGTACTTC.